The 27 T cell receptor beta chains listed next were all sequenced from one sample in a study of radiotherapy plus CTLA-4 blockade in lung cancer. Measured with immunoSEQ multiplex PCR; TCRdb has only the in-frame clones, and not every one. The table lists about 88,000 clones, roughly 70% of them singletons, with 11% to 15% in the top ten. The specimen comprised peripheral blood, sampled from a patient treated with radiotherapy plus ipilimumab. These receptors originate from a human donor with non-small cell lung cancer that progressed on radiotherapy plus ipilimumab.

The rearrangement links TRBV30 to TRBJ1-1, with D hard to call. The length of the CDR3 is 13 residues. V gave up 3 bases and J gave up 0 bases, with 8 bases separating them. From germline, CDR1 is GTSNPN and CDR2 SVGIG (reference sequence). CDR3 DNA: TGTGCCTGGAGAGTCTTCATGAACACTGAAGCTTTCTTT. Its protein is CAWRVFMNTEAFF.

This chain connects TRBV6-1 to TRBJ2-1; D gene unclear. Germline CDR1 MNHNS, CDR2 SASEGT. The CDR3 has 12 amino acids. Trimming left V 9 bases short and J 8 bases short, with 14 bases between. CDR3 in DNA: TGTGCCAGTGCCCAAGGACCGTATGAGCAGTTCTTC. This translates into CASAQGPYEQFF.

This clone has a count of ten or more. This chain links TRBV27 with TRBJ2-1; the match to TRBD2 covers 10 bases. This CDR3 contains 15 residues. CDR1 MNHEY and CDR2 SMNVEV come from the germline V gene (reference sequence). V gave up 8 bases and J gave up 4 bases; unmatched junction bases: 8. The CDR3 loop reads CASYISGGFYNEQFF. CDR3 DNA sequence: TGTGCCAGCTATATTAGCGGGGGGTTTTACAATGAGCAGTTCTTC.

This rearrangement joins TRBV6-5 to TRBJ1-2; 8 bases align to TRBD1. Germline V CDR1 and CDR2: MNHEY, SVGAGI. V shed 6 bases and J 8 bases; nucleotides not matched to a gene: 8. The CDR3 runs 13 residues. CDR3 region: CASRTGGGRGYTF. The CDR3 DNA follows: TGTGCCAGCAGAACAGGGGGGGGTAGAGGCTACACCTTC.

The gene calls are TRBV10-3 and TRBJ2-1; D is ambiguous. The germline V gene encodes CDR1 ENHRY and CDR2 SYGVKD. Trimming took 6 bases from V and 1 from J, leaving 10 bases between them. The CDR3 is 14 amino acids. The CDR3 DNA follows: TGTGCCATCAGATCCCCTCGGTCCTACAATGAGCAGTTCTTC. Amino acids: CAIRSPRSYNEQFF.

This clone was seen only a few times. V is TRBV19 and J is TRBJ1-1, with D tentatively TRBD1 (6 bases). The CDR3 contains 14 residues. Germline V gene lookup returns CDR1 LNHDA and CDR2 SQIVND (reference sequence). Trimming left V 3 bases short and J 1 base short, with 9 bases between. CDR3 residues: CASSIRGGNTEAFF. The CDR3 DNA is TGTGCCAGTAGTATCAGGGGAGGGAACACTGAAGCTTTCTTT.

This rearrangement joins TRBV4-2 to TRBJ1-1; D remains ambiguous. The CDR3 length is 14 residues. Trimming removed 3 bases from V and 6 bases from J, with 14 bases in between. From germline, CDR1 is LGHNA and CDR2 YNFKEQ. For the CDR3, the DNA is TGTGCCAGCAGCCACCCCCCGGGGAAGCCTGAAGCTTTCTTT. Its translation: CASSHPPGKPEAFF.

V is TRBV19 and J is TRBJ2-2; D is ambiguous. CDR1 LNHDA and CDR2 SQIVND come from the germline V gene (reference sequence). The CDR3 loop spans 16 amino acids. With 2 bases removed from V and 1 base from J, the gap between germline ends came to 11 bases. As DNA, the CDR3 is TGTGCCAGTAGTATATCCGGTGCCAGGAACACCGGGGAGCTGTTTTTT. It yields the protein CASSISGARNTGELFF.

This clone has only a few counts. V usage is TRBV7-6 and J usage is TRBJ2-7, with TRBD2 matching 11 bases. Losses at the gene ends were 5 bases for V and 3 bases for J; bases not matched to a gene: 3. The CDR3 is 14 amino acids. Germline loops: CDR1 SGHVS, CDR2 FNYEAQ. The CDR3 here is CASSPTSGGYEQYF. The CDR3 DNA reads TGTGCCAGCAGCCCAACTAGCGGGGGCTACGAGCAGTACTTC.

This clone was found once. The rearrangement links TRBV29-1 to TRBJ1-1; D possibly corresponds to TRBD1 (6 bases). Germline-derived CDR1 and CDR2 are SQVTM and ANQGSEA. This CDR3 comprises 14 residues. The V and J ends lost 1 base and 1 base respectively, with 10 bases between them. CDR3 protein: CSVEAARGNTEAFF. The CDR3, as DNA: TGCAGCGTTGAAGCGGCCAGGGGGAACACTGAAGCTTTCTTT.

The gene calls are TRBV9 and TRBJ2-3, with D possibly TRBD2 on 6 matching bases. This CDR3 is 12 amino acids long. From germline, CDR1 is SGDLS and CDR2 YYNGEE. Deletions cut 4 bases from V and 4 bases from J, with 7 bases between. This CDR3 reads CASSREADTQYF. CDR3 DNA sequence: TGTGCCAGCAGCAGGGAGGCAGATACGCAGTATTTT.

This clone was recorded at least ten times. The chain links TRBV6-5 to TRBJ1-1; 7 bases fit TRBD1. The length of the CDR3 is 14 residues. The germline gives CDR1 MNHEY, CDR2 SVGAGI. V lost 7 bases, J lost 1 base, and 6 bases stayed unmatched. CDR3 sequence: CASTPGQSNTEAFF. The CDR3 nucleotides read TGTGCCAGCACCCCGGGACAGTCGAACACTGAAGCTTTCTTT.

The chain recombines TRBV7-9 with TRBJ1-2; possibly TRBD1 for D (5 bases). Trimming took off 3 bases at V and 6 bases at J, with 8 bases between the two ends. CDR3 length: 12 amino acids. The germline V gene encodes CDR1 SEHNR and CDR2 FQNEAQ (reference sequence). The CDR3 sequence is CASSFDSHGYTF. The CDR3 DNA sequence: TGTGCCAGCAGCTTTGACAGTCATGGCTACACCTTC. The full variable domain, in which reference TRBV7-9 and TRBJ1-2 provide the parts outside the CDR3, is DTGVSQNPRHKITKRGQNVTFRCDPISEHNRLYWYRQTLGQGPEFLTYFQNEAQLEKSRLLSDRFSAERPKGSFSTLEIQRTEQGDSAMYLCASSFDSHGYTFGSGTRLTVV.

This clone has just a few counts. The chain recombines TRBV10-2 with TRBJ1-1; 8 bases fit TRBD1. V gave up 7 bases and J gave up 1 base; unmatched junction bases: 2. The CDR3 has 13 amino acids. Germline V lookup: CDR1 WSHSY, CDR2 SAAADI. CDR3 DNA: TGCGCCAGCACGGGACAGGAGAACACTGAAGCTTTCTTT. Its translation is CASTGQENTEAFF.

Written as DNA, the CDR3 is TGTGCCAGTGGATTGACAGGGGCCCCTAATGAAAAACTGTTTTTT. It translates to CASGLTGAPNEKLFF. The chain joins TRBV9 to TRBJ1-4; 8 nucleotides match TRBD1. V gave up 8 bases and J gave up 3 bases; unmatched junction bases: 9. In germline, CDR1 is SGDLS, CDR2 YYNGEE. The CDR3 totals 15 residues.

This clone was seen just once. The chain recombines TRBV5-1 with TRBJ2-7; 11 bases are shared with TRBD1. J lost 5 bases, V lost 4 bases, and 8 bases had no gene match. The CDR3 runs to 15 residues. Germline CDR1 SGHRS, CDR2 YFSETQ. The CDR3 region has the DNA TGCGCCAGCAGCATTTCAGGACAGGGGGCCAACGAGCAGTACTTC. This encodes CASSISGQGANEQYF.

This chain joins TRBV7-2 and TRBJ1-2; D remains unclear. The V gene lost 4 bases and the J gene lost 7 bases, with 10 bases spanning the gap. The germline V gene has CDR1 SGHTA and CDR2 FQGNSA. This CDR3 region has 12 residues. The CDR3 loop is CASSSSLSGYTF. The DNA for the CDR3 is TGTGCCAGCAGCTCATCGTTAAGTGGCTACACCTTC.

As for this clone: The same CDR3 also results from other DNA sequences found in this sample. The rearrangement links TRBV7-8 to TRBJ1-2; D may be TRBD1 (5 bases). V was pared by 1 base and J by 7 bases, with 10 bases between. The CDR3 contains 13 residues. Germline V gene lookup returns CDR1 SGHVS and CDR2 FQNEAQ. The CDR3 is CASSLGGVGGYTF. CDR3 DNA: TGTGCCAGCAGCTTAGGGGGGGTTGGTGGCTACACCTTC.

The chain links TRBV9 to TRBJ1-1; TRBD1 might be the D (5 bases). This CDR3 has 16 residues. The germline V gene encodes CDR1 SGDLS and CDR2 YYNGEE. The V gene lost 1 base and the J gene lost 1 base, with 14 bases spanning the gap. The CDR3 bases are TGTGCCAGCAGCGTAATCGGATTGGGGGGGAACACTGAAGCTTTCTTT. Amino acids: CASSVIGLGGNTEAFF.

This chain links TRBV6-9 with TRBJ2-5; 8 nucleotides agree with TRBD1. Germline CDR1 is MNHGY and CDR2 is SVAAGI. CDR3 length equals 13 residues. V gave up 6 bases and J gave up 5 bases; unmatched junction bases: 5. The CDR3 nucleotides read TGTGCCAGCAGAACAGGGGGAGCGGAGACCCAGTACTTC. Translating gives CASRTGGAETQYF.

This clone turned up a few times. The chain employs TRBV27 and TRBJ2-3; the D is unclear. Per germline, CDR1 MNHEY and CDR2 SMNVEV (reference sequence). Trimming pared 5 bases from V and 1 base from J, leaving 7 bases between. The CDR3 is 13 residues long. This CDR3 is CASSPFGTDTQYF. Here the CDR3 DNA reads TGTGCCAGCAGTCCGTTCGGCACAGATACGCAGTATTTT.

The chain combines TRBV19 with TRBJ1-1, with a possible D match to TRBD1 (5 bases). CDR1 and CDR2 (germline): LNHDA, SQIVND (reference sequence). The CDR3 has 16 amino acids. Trimming left V 6 bases short and J 1 base short, with 18 bases between. The CDR3 coding sequence is TGTGCCAGTAGACACGGGGGGGTCCTCAAGAACACTGAAGCTTTCTTT. This translates into CASRHGGVLKNTEAFF.

This chain uses TRBV5-6 with TRBJ2-3, with D possibly matching TRBD2 (6 bases). Trimming stripped 0 bases from V and 2 bases from J, with 13 bases between. Looked up from germline, CDR1 is SGHDT and CDR2 is YYEEEE. This CDR3 has 16 amino acids. The CDR3 sequence is CASSLALAGTTDTQYF. The CDR3 nucleotides read TGTGCCAGCAGCTTGGCACTAGCCGGTACCACAGATACGCAGTATTTT.

The gene calls are TRBV7-6 and TRBJ2-7; TRBD1 or TRBD2 may be the D gene (5 bases each). V gave up 3 bases and J gave up 5 bases, with 17 bases separating them. This CDR3 spans 15 amino acids. Germline values: CDR1 SGHVS, CDR2 FNYEAQ. The DNA of the CDR3 is TGTGCCAGCAGCTTCACAGGAGGCCTAAGCGACGAGCAGTACTTC. Amino acids: CASSFTGGLSDEQYF.

This chain joins TRBV4-3 and TRBJ1-1; 7 bases are a match to TRBD1. The length of the CDR3 is 14 residues. The ends lost 2 bases at V and 3 bases at J; junction bases unmatched: 3. The germline V gene has CDR1 LGHNA and CDR2 YSLEER. In nucleotides, the CDR3 is TGCGCCAGCAGCCAATGGGACAGCGACACTGAAGCTTTCTTT. Protein: CASSQWDSDTEAFF.

The chain couples TRBV15 to TRBJ2-3; D is perhaps TRBD1 or TRBD2 (5 bases each). The V gene's germline CDR1 is LNHNV and CDR2 YYDKDF (reference sequence). Trimming took off 0 bases at V and 2 bases at J, with 9 bases between the two ends. This CDR3 spans 15 amino acids. DNA of the CDR3: TGTGCCACCAGCAGAGAGGGGGAAACCACAGATACGCAGTATTTT. Amino acids: CATSREGETTDTQYF. Full variable domain (rest looked up from reference TRBV15 and TRBJ2-3): DAMVIQNPRYQVTQFGKPVTLSCSQTLNHNVMYWYQQKSSQAPKLLFHYYDKDFNNEADTPDNFQSRRPNTSFCFLDIRSPGLGDTAMYLCATSREGETTDTQYFGPGTRLTVL.

V and J are TRBV28 and TRBJ1-1; D is perhaps TRBD1 (5 bases). The V and J ends lost 4 bases and 0 bases respectively, with 12 bases between them. Germline V lookup: CDR1 MDHEN, CDR2 SYDVKM. CDR3 length equals 15 residues. CDR3 in amino acids: CASSWGPMMNTEAFF. CDR3 DNA sequence: TGTGCCAGCAGTTGGGGACCGATGATGAACACTGAAGCTTTCTTT.